The 18 T cell receptor beta chains given below trace back to one sample, sequenced in a study of T-cell reconstitution after alpha-beta-depleted transplantation in children. The authors prepared the TCRbeta library with unique molecular identifiers. MiXCR, applied by TCRdb to the PCR reads, yields one record per CDR3 protein. The profile shows a few hundred thousand distinct CDR3 sequences, approximately 12% of them singletons. Sequenced here: PBMCs from the stem cell graft donor, sampled from the stem cell graft. The source of these receptors is a human donor who donated a stem cell graft to a child with combined immunodeficiency.

In this sample, this clonotype turned up many times. The rearrangement uses TRBV15 and TRBJ1-5, with D unresolved. V shed 1 base and J shed 0 bases, with 13 bases lying between them. The CDR3 has 17 residues. Germline V gene lookup returns CDR1 LNHNV and CDR2 YYDKDF (reference sequence). In DNA, the CDR3 is TGTGCCACCAGCAGAGCGAGGAGCCCTTATAGCAATCAGCCCCAGCATTTT. Its protein is CATSRARSPYSNQPQHF.

The rearrangement uses TRBV7-7 and TRBJ2-1, with 8 bases lining up with TRBD2. The V and J ends lost 1 base and 0 bases, in that order; junction bases with no gene match: 8. The CDR3 is 18 residues long. CDR1 is SSHAT, CDR2 FNYEAQ, per germline (reference sequence). CDR3 region: CASSLELAANCSYNEQFF. The DNA for the CDR3 is TGTGCCAGCAGCTTAGAACTAGCGGCGAACTGCTCCTACAATGAGCAGTTCTTC.

This clonotype was counted only a few times. The chain employs TRBV20-1 and TRBJ2-7, with 11 positions matching TRBD2. The CDR3 is 15 amino acids. V was pared by 2 bases and J by 2 bases, with 5 bases of the junction left unmatched. Per germline, CDR1 DFQATT and CDR2 SNEGSKA (reference sequence). The CDR3 region has the DNA TGCAGTGCTAGAACTCTAGCGGGGGGCCCCTACGAGCAGTACTTC. Its protein is CSARTLAGGPYEQYF.

This clonotype appeared once. The chain combines TRBV27 with TRBJ1-1, with TRBD1 matching over 9 bases. The CDR3 has 16 residues. Germline CDR1 and CDR2: MNHEY and SMNVEV (reference sequence). V was clipped by 3 bases and J by 4 bases; unmatched bases: 9. The CDR3 is CASSFLAGTGLTEAFF. In DNA, the CDR3 is TGTGCCAGCAGTTTTTTAGCCGGGACAGGGCTCACTGAAGCTTTCTTT.

This clonotype was seen more than once but under ten times. The chain joins TRBV20-1 to TRBJ2-5; 9 bases fit TRBD2. From germline, CDR1 is DFQATT and CDR2 SNEGSKA (reference sequence). The V and J ends lost 0 bases and 4 bases, in that order; junction bases with no gene match: 15. There are 18 residues in the CDR3. The CDR3, as DNA: TGCAGTGCTAGAGATCCACCTAGCGGGACCCACTGGGGAGAGACCCAGTACTTC. This sequence encodes CSARDPPSGTHWGETQYF.

This clonotype was detected only a few times. The chain is built from TRBV7-3 and TRBJ2-5; a weak D match, TRBD2 (7 bases). The CDR3 is 15 amino acids. CDR1 SGHTA and CDR2 FQGTGA come from the germline V gene. Trimming removed 6 bases at V and 5 bases at J, with 19 bases between. CDR3 coding DNA: TGTGCCAGCAGTCGAACCGGGGGGCGGCAGGAGACCCAGTACTTC. Amino acids: CASSRTGGRQETQYF.

V is TRBV7-6 and J is TRBJ2-2; D may be TRBD1 (6 bases). V lost 5 bases, J lost 3 bases, and 19 bases lay in between. Germline CDR1 SGHVS, CDR2 FNYEAQ. This CDR3 is 17 amino acids long. CDR3 region: CASSQGGWGRDTGELFF. In DNA form, the CDR3 reads TGTGCCAGCAGCCAAGGGGGATGGGGAAGGGACACCGGGGAGCTGTTTTTT. Full variable domain (missing parts from reference TRBV7-6 and TRBJ2-2): GAGVSQSPRYKVTKRGQDVALRCDPISGHVSLYWYRQALGQGPEFLTYFNYEAQQDKSGLPNDRFSAERPEGSISTLTIQRTEQRDSAMYRCASSQGGWGRDTGELFFGEGSRLTVL.

This clonotype was observed a handful of times. This chain links TRBV20-1 with TRBJ2-7, with 10 bases that match TRBD2. The CDR3 runs 16 residues. Germline V gene sequence: CDR1 DFQATT, CDR2 SNEGSKA (reference sequence). V shed 2 bases, J shed 4 bases, and the junction held 11 bases outside the gene matches. In nucleotides, the CDR3 is TGCAGTGCTAGATCCGACGGGCTAGCGGGAGTATACGAGCAGTACTTC. It translates to CSARSDGLAGVYEQYF.

The CDR3: CASRGTGKETQYF. The CDR3 nucleotides read TGTGCCAGTAGAGGGACAGGGAAAGAGACCCAGTACTTC. V and J are TRBV27 and TRBJ2-5; TRBD1 matches at 9 bases. Per the germline V gene, CDR1 is MNHEY and CDR2 is SMNVEV (reference sequence). The CDR3 extends over 13 amino acids. Unmatched junction bases numbered 5, after V lost 9 bases and J lost 3 bases.

This clonotype was recorded at least ten times. The chain employs TRBV12-3 or TRBV12-4 and TRBJ2-5; D call uncertain. The CDR3 spans 15 residues. The germline V and J ends were trimmed by 3 bases and 5 bases, with 16 bases remaining between them. The CDR3 region is CASSFLAEYGETQYF. The DNA of the CDR3 is TGTGCCAGCAGTTTTCTGGCGGAGTACGGGGAGACCCAGTACTTC.

V usage is TRBV6-2 or TRBV6-3 and J usage is TRBJ2-7; D is perhaps TRBD1 or TRBD2 (5 bases each). The ends were cut back, 5 bases at V and 3 bases at J, with 14 bases in the middle. The germline gives CDR1 MNHEY, CDR2 SVGEGT. The CDR3 is 14 residues long. For the CDR3, the DNA is TGTGCCAGCAGTCTTCCCGGGACCAACTACGAGCAGTACTTC. Translated: CASSLPGTNYEQYF.

This clonotype was seen more than once but under ten times. The V gene is TRBV12-3 or TRBV12-4, the J gene TRBJ2-1, with 8 bases aligning to TRBD2. The CDR3 runs to 15 residues. V trimming: 2 bases; J trimming: 7 bases; junction bases outside the gene matches: 7. The CDR3 spells CASSLPDGLANEQFF. The CDR3 nucleotides are TGTGCCAGCAGTTTACCCGACGGACTAGCAAATGAGCAGTTCTTC.

J is TRBJ2-5 and V is TRBV1; the table calls TRBD2, which could not be checked here. TRBV1 corresponds to a pseudogene. This CDR3 contains 19 residues. The CDR3 spells CTSSQVIGTSGRTQETQYF. Here the CDR3 DNA reads TGCACCAGCAGCCAAGTGATCGGGACTAGCGGGAGGACCCAAGAGACCCAGTACTTC.

The table lists this clonotype with many counts. The chain has TRBV29-1 and TRBJ2-3; a weak D match, TRBD2 (6 bases). The CDR3 has 16 residues. Germline V lookup: CDR1 SQVTM, CDR2 ANQGSEA. Trimming stripped 0 bases from V and 2 bases from J, with 15 bases between. The CDR3 DNA reads TGCAGCGTTGAAGACGTTCTGGGGGGTATCACAGATACGCAGTATTTT. This sequence encodes CSVEDVLGGITDTQYF.

This clonotype was seen more than once but under ten times. V usage is TRBV6-6 and J usage is TRBJ2-7, with TRBD1 as a possible D gene (6 bases). Germline CDR1 is MNHNY and CDR2 is SVGAGI (reference sequence). V shed 8 bases and J shed 2 bases, with 13 bases lying between them. The CDR3 extends over 13 amino acids. The CDR3 sequence: CASGGQPTYEQYF. The CDR3, as DNA: TGTGCCAGCGGCGGACAGCCCACCTACGAGCAGTACTTC.

This clonotype was counted ten times or more. V gene TRBV12-3 or TRBV12-4 combines with J gene TRBJ1-2; possibly TRBD1 for D (5 bases). This CDR3 has 13 residues. Trimming took off 6 bases at V and 7 bases at J, with 15 bases between the two ends. CDR3 DNA: TGTGCCAGCAGCCTCAGGGAGGGTTTTGGCTACACCTTC. The encoded protein is CASSLREGFGYTF.

There are a few counts of this clonotype. V usage is TRBV11-2 and J usage is TRBJ2-3; D ambiguous. V shed 1 base and J shed 3 bases, with 20 bases lying between them. The CDR3 is made up of 18 amino acids. Germline values: CDR1 SGHAT, CDR2 FQNNGV. This CDR3 is CASSLGGVVFTETDTQYF. CDR3 DNA sequence: TGTGCCAGCAGCTTAGGGGGTGTGGTCTTCACTGAGACAGATACGCAGTATTTT.

This clonotype was found many times. The chain carries TRBV5-1 and TRBJ2-1, with TRBD2 matching 15 bases. The trim removed 4 bases at V and 6 bases at J, leaving 8 bases unmatched. Per the germline V gene, CDR1 is SGHRS and CDR2 is YFSETQ. This CDR3 comprises 17 residues. This CDR3 is CASSPGTSGGIPNEQFF. CDR3 sequence (DNA): TGCGCCAGCAGCCCAGGGACTAGCGGGGGGATACCCAATGAGCAGTTCTTC. The full variable domain, rest sourced from reference TRBV5-1 and TRBJ2-1, is KAGVTQTPRYLIKTRGQQVTLSCSPISGHRSVSWYQQTPGQGLQFLFEYFSETQRNKGNFPGRFSGRQFSNSRSEMNVSTLELGDSALYLCASSPGTSGGIPNEQFFGPGTRLTVL.